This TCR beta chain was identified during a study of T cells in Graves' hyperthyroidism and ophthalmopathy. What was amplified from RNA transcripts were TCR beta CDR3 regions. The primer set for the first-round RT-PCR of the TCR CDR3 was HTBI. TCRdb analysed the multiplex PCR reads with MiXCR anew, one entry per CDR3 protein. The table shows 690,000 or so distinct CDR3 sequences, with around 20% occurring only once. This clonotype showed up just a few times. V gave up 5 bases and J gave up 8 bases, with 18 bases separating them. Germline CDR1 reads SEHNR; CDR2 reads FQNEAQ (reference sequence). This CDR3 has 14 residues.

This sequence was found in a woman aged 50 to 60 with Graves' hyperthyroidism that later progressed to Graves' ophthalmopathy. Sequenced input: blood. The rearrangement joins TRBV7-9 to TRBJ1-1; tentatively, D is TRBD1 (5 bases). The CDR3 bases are TGTGCCAGCAGCAGAGACAAAAATGAGGGGGAAGCTTTCTTT. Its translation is CASSRDKNEGEAFF.